This T cell receptor (beta chain) was profiled in a study of blood T cell repertoires in COVID-19. Study context: Sources were T cells, B-cell-depleted T cells, or PBMCs; the material itself was cDNA or gDNA.

This clone is labeled medium-sized. Between the trimmed V and J ends, which lost 3 bases and 0 bases, there was a span of 3 bases. There are 13 residues in the CDR3. CDR1 MRHNA and CDR2 SNTAGT come from the germline V gene. As handled by the study authors: Reference gene primers were amplified, and this amplification served to estimate nucleated cell counts. Profiling relied on immunoSEQ multiplex PCR, and the TCRdb table lists in-frame clones only, not all of them. V, J and clone size are taken as reported in that table, and D and trimming were inferred from the DNA itself. The data show approximately 180,000 clones, with approximately 89% seen just once and about 2.7% held by the top ten.

J is TRBJ1-5 and V is TRBV6-4, with D unclear. This sequence originates from a middle-aged man with active or convalescent COVID-19. Sequenced: peripheral blood. CDR3 coding DNA: TGTGCCAGCAGTGAGAGTAGCAATCAGCCCCAGCATTTT. It codes for CASSESSNQPQHF.